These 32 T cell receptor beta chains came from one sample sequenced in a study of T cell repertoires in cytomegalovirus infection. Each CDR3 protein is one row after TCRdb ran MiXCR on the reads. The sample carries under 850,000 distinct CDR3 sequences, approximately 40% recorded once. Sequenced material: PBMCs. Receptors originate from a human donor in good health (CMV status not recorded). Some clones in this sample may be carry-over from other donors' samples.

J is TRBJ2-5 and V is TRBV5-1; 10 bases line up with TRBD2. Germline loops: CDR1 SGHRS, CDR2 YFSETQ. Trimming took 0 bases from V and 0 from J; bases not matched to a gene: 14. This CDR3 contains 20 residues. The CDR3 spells CASSLEGSGRSSQYQETQYF. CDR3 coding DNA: TGCGCCAGCAGCTTGGAAGGTAGCGGGAGGTCTTCCCAGTACCAAGAGACCCAGTACTTC.

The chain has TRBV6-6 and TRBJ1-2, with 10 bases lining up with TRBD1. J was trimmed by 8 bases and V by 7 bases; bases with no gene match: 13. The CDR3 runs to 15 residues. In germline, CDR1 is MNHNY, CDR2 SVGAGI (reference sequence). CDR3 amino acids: CASILTGTGVSGYTF. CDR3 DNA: TGTGCCAGCATCCTAACCGGGACAGGGGTGAGCGGCTACACCTTC.

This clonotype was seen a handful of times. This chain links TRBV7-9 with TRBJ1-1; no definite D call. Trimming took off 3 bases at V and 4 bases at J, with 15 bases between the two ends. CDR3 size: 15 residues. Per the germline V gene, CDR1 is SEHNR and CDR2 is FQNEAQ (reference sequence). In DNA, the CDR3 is TGTGCCAGCAGCTTGAGACCGGTGGGGTCCACTGAAGCTTTCTTT. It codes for CASSLRPVGSTEAFF.

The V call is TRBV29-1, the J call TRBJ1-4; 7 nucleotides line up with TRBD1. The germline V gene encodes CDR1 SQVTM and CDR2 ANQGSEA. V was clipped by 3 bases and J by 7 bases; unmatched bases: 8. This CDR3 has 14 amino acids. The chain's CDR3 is CSVDATGRAEKLFF. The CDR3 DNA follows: TGCAGCGTTGATGCGACAGGGCGAGCTGAAAAACTGTTTTTT.

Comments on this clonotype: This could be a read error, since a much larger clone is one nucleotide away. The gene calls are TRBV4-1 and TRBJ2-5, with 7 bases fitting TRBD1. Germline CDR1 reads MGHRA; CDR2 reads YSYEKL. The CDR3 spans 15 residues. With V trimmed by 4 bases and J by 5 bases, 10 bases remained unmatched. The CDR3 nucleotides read TGCGCCAGCAGCCTACGAGGGGGCGCGAGGGAGACCCAGTACTTC. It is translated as CASSLRGGARETQYF.

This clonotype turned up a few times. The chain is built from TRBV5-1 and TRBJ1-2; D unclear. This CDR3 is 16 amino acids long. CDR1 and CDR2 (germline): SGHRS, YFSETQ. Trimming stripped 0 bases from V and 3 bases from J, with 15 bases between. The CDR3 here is CASSLDRGKAHYGYTF. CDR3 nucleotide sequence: TGCGCCAGCAGCTTGGACCGTGGGAAGGCCCACTATGGCTACACCTTC.

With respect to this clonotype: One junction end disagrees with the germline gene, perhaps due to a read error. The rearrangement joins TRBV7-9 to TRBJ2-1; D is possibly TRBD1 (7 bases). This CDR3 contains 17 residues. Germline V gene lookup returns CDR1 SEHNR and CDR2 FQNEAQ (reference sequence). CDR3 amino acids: CASSFFPGGSSYNQQFF. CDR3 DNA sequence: TGTGCCAGCAGCTTTTTTCCAGGGGGGAGCTCCTACAATCAGCAGTTCTTC.

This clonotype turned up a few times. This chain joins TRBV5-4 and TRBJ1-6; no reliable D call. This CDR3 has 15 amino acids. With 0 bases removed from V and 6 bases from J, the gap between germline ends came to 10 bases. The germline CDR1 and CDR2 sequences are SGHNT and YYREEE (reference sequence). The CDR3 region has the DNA TGTGCCAGCAGCTTGGATACGGCGCCTAATTCACCCCTCCACTTT. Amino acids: CASSLDTAPNSPLHF.

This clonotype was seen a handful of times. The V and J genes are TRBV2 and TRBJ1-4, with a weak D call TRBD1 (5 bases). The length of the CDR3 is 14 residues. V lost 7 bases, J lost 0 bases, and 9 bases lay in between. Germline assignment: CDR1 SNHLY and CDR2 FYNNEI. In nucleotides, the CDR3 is TGTGCCAGCAATCGGGGGGCAACTAATGAAAAACTGTTTTTT. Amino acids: CASNRGATNEKLFF. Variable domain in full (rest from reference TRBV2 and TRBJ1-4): EPEVTQTPSHQVTQMGQEVILRCVPISNHLYFYWYRQILGQKVEFLVSFYNNEISEKSEIFDDQFSVERPDGSNFTLKIRSTKLEDSAMYFCASNRGATNEKLFFGSGTQLSVL.

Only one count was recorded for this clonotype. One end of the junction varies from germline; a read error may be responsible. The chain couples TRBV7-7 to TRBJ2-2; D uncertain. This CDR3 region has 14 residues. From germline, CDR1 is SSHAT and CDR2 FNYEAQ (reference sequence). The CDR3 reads CASSVQFNTGELFF. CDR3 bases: TGTGCTAGCAGTGTCCAGTTTAACACCGGGGAGCTGTTTTTT.

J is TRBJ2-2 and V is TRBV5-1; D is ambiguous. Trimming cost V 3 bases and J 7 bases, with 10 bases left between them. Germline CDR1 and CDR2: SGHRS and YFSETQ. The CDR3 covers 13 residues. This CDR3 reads CASSYLMGGELFF. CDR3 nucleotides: TGCGCCAGCAGCTACCTTATGGGCGGGGAGCTGTTTTTT.

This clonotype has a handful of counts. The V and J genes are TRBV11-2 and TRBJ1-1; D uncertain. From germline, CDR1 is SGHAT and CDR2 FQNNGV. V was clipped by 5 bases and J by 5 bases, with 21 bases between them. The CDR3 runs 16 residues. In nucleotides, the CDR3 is TGTGCCAGCAGCACCCCAAAGTGGAGGGTGGATACTGAAGCTTTCTTT. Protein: CASSTPKWRVDTEAFF.

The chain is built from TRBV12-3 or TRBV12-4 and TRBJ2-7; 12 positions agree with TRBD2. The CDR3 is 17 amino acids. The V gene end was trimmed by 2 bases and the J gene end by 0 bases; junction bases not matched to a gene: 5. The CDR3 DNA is TGTGCCAGCAGTTTACTACTAGCGGGGGGCTTCTCCTACGAGCAGTACTTC. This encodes CASSLLLAGGFSYEQYF.

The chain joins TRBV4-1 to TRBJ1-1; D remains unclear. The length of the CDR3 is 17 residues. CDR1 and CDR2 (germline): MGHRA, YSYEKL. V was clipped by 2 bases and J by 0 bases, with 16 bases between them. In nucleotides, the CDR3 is TGCGCCAGCAGCCAAAACGGCGCCCCTGGGCTGAACACTGAAGCTTTCTTT. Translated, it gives CASSQNGAPGLNTEAFF.

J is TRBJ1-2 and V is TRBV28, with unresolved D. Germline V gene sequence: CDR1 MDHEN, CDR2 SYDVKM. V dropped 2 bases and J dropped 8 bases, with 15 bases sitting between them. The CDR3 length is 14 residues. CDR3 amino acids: CASSLNSPPGGYTF. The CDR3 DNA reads TGTGCCAGCAGTTTAAATAGTCCCCCAGGAGGCTACACCTTC.

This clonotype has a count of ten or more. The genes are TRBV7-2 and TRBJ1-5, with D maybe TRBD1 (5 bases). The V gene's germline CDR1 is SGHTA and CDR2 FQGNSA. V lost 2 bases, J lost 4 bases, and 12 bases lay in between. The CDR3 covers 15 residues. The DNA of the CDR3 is TGTGCCAGCAGCTTAATGAACGGGGGAAATCAGCCCCAGCATTTT. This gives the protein CASSLMNGGNQPQHF. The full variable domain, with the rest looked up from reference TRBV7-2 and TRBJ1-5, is GAGVSQSPSNKVTEKGKDVELRCDPISGHTALYWYRQSLGQGLEFLIYFQGNSAPDKSGLPSDRFSAERTGGSVSTLTIQRTQQEDSAVYLCASSLMNGGNQPQHFGDGTRLSIL.

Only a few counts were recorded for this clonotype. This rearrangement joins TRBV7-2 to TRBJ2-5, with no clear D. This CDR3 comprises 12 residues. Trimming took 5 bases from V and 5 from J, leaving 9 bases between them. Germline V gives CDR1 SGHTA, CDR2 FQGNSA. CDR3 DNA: TGTGCCAGCAGCCCCCAAAGGGAGACCCAGTACTTC. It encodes CASSPQRETQYF.

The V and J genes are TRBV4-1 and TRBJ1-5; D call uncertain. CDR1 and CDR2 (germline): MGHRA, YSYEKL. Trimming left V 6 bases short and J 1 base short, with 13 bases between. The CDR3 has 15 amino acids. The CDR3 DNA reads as TGCGCCAGCAGTCCTCTTGGGGTGAGCAATCAGCCCCAGCATTTT. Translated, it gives CASSPLGVSNQPQHF.

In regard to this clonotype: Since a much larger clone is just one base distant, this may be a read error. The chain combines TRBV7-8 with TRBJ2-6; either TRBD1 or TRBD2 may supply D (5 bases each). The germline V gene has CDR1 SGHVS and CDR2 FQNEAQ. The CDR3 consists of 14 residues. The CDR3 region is CASRKGPGANFLTF. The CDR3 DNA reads TGTGCCAGCAGGAAGGGTCCCGGGGCCAACTTCCTGACTTTC.

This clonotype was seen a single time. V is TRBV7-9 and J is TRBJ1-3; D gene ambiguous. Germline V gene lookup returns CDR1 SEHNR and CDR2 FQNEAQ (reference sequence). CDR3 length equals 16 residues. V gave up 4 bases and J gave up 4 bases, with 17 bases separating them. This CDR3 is CASSWGAGLEGNTIYF. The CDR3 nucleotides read TGTGCCAGCAGCTGGGGAGCCGGACTCGAGGGAAACACCATATATTTT.

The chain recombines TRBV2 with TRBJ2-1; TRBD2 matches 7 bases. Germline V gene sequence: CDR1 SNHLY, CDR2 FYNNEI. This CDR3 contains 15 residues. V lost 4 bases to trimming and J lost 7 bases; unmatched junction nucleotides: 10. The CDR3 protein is CASSVGGGFKNEQFF. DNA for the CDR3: TGTGCCAGCAGTGTTGGCGGGGGTTTTAAAAATGAGCAGTTCTTC. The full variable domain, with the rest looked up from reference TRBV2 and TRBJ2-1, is EPEVTQTPSHQVTQMGQEVILRCVPISNHLYFYWYRQILGQKVEFLVSFYNNEISEKSEIFDDQFSVERPDGSNFTLKIRSTKLEDSAMYFCASSVGGGFKNEQFFGPGTRLTVL.

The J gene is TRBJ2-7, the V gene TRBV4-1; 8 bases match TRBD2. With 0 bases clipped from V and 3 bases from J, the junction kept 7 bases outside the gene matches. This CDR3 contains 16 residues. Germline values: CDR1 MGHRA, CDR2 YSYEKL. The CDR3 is CASSQEVSGGNYEQYF. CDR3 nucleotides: TGCGCCAGCAGCCAAGAGGTATCGGGAGGGAACTACGAGCAGTACTTC.

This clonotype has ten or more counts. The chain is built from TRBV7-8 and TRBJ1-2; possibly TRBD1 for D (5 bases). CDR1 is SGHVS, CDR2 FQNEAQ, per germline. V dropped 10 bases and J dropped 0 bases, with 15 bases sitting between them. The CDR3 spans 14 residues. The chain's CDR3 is CATAGALANYGYTF. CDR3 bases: TGTGCCACCGCCGGGGCTCTAGCTAACTATGGCTACACCTTC.

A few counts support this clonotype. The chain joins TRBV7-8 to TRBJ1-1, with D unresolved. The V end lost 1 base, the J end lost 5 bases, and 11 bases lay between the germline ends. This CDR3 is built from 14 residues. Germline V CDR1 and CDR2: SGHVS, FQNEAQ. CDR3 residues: CASSLDRGVTEAFF. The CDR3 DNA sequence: TGTGCCAGCAGCTTAGATCGGGGAGTAACTGAAGCTTTCTTT.

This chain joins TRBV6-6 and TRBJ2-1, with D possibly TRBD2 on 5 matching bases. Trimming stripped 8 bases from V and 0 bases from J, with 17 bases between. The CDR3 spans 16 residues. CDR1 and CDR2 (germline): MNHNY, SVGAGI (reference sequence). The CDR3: CASLGEYESSYNEQFF. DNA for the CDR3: TGTGCCAGCCTGGGAGAGTACGAGAGCTCCTACAATGAGCAGTTCTTC.

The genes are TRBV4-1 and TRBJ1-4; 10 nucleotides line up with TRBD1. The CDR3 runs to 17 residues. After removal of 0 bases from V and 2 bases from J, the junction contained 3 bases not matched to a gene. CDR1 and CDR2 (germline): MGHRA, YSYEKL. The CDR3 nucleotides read TGCGCCAGCAGCCAAGAGGGACAGGGGTCGACTAATGAAAAACTGTTTTTT. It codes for CASSQEGQGSTNEKLFF.

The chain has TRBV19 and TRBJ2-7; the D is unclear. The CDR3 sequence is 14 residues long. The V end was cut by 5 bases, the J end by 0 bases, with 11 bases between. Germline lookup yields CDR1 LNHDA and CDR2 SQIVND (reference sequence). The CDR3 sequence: CASSVRIGSYEQYF. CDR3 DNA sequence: TGTGCCAGTAGTGTCCGGATTGGCTCCTACGAGCAGTACTTC.

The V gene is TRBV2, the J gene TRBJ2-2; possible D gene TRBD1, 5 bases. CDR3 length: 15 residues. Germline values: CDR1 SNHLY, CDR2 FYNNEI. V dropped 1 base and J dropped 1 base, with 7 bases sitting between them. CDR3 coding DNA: TGTGCCAGCAGTGAAGAGGGGCTGAACACCGGGGAGCTGTTTTTT. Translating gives CASSEEGLNTGELFF. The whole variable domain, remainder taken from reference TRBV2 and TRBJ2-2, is EPEVTQTPSHQVTQMGQEVILRCVPISNHLYFYWYRQILGQKVEFLVSFYNNEISEKSEIFDDQFSVERPDGSNFTLKIRSTKLEDSAMYFCASSEEGLNTGELFFGEGSRLTVL.

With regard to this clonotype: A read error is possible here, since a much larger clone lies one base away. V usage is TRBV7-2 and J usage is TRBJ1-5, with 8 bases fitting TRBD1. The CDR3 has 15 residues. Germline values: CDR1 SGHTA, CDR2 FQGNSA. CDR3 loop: CASSLDRASIQPQHF. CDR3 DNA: TGTGCCAGCAGCTTGGACAGGGCTAGCATTCAGCCCCAGCATTTT.

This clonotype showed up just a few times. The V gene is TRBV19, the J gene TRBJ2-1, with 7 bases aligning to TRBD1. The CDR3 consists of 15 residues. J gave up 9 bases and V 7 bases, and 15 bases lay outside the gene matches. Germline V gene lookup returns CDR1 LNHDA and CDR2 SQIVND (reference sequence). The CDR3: CASTPNGRQGSEQFF. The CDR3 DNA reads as TGTGCCAGTACCCCAAATGGGAGACAGGGAAGTGAGCAGTTCTTC.

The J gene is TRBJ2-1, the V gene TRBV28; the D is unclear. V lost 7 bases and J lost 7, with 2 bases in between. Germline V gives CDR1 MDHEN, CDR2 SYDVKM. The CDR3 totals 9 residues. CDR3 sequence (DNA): TGTGCCAGCAAGAATGAGCAGTTCTTC. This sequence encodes CASKNEQFF.

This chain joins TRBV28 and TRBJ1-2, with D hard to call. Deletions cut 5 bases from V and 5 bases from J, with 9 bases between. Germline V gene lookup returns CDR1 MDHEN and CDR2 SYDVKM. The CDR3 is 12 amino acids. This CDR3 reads CASSPEVYGYTF. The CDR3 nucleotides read TGTGCCAGCAGTCCCGAGGTTTATGGCTACACCTTC.